These T cell receptor beta chains were read from a single sample in a study of prognosis after radiotherapy for stage I lung cancer. From the multiplex PCR reads, TCRdb called clonotypes with MiXCR, one entry per CDR3 protein. The sample contains 13,000 or so distinct CDR3 sequences, around 50% of which appear only once. Sequencing was performed on PBMCs, taken before or after stereotactic body radiation therapy (not recorded which). These receptors were collected from a donor aged 50 or older with non-small cell lung cancer. The CDR3 runs from the conserved cysteine through the conserved F or W. A D gene is named only where the DNA matches it firmly. Some rows have no size entry. The others give once, few or many, or a class for an expanded clone.

v_gene	d_gene	abundance	j_gene	CDR3aa	CDR3nt
TRBV4-1	.	many	TRBJ1-1	CASSQVLGAEAFF	TGCGCCAGCAGCCAAGTTTTAGGTGCTGAAGCTTTCTTT
TRBV19	.	many	TRBJ1-5	CASTRLGHGRYSNQPQHF	TGTGCCAGTACCCGGCTGGGACACGGAAGATATAGCAATCAGCCCCAGCATTTT
TRBV12-3/TRBV12-4	.	many	TRBJ1-1	CASSPQGANTEAFF	TGTGCCAGCAGTCCCCAGGGCGCAAACACTGAAGCTTTCTTT
TRBV6-1	TRBD2	many	TRBJ2-5	CASSPTSSGRAALGETQYF	TGTGCCAGCAGCCCCACCTCCAGCGGGAGGGCTGCGTTGGGAGAGACCCAGTACTTC
TRBV28	.	medium-sized	TRBJ2-1	CASSPLALSYNEQFF	TGTGCCAGCAGTCCTCTAGCGCTCTCCTACAATGAGCAGTTCTTC
TRBV24-1	.	.	TRBJ2-5	CATSDARGLKENQYF	TGTGCCACCAGTGACGCTCGGGGACTCAAAGAGAACCAGTACTTC
TRBV27	.	.	TRBJ2-5	CARSKTGNQETQNF	TGTGCCAGAAGTAAAACAGGGAACCAAGAGACCCAGAACTTC
TRBV9	.	medium-sized	TRBJ1-6	CASSWGLGQGNSPLHF	TGCGCCAGCAGCTGGGGCCTAGGGCAGGGGAATTCACCCCTCCACTTT
TRBV2	.	medium-sized	TRBJ2-2	CASSPTRGLGGELFF	TGTGCCAGCAGTCCCACAAGGGGGTTGGGCGGGGAGCTGTTTTTT
TRBV30	.	many	TRBJ2-2	CAWSVLGVGTGELFF	TGTGCCTGGAGTGTACTGGGAGTCGGGACCGGGGAGCTGTTTTTT
TRBV7-9	.	many	TRBJ2-1	CASSFRSFHRAEQFF	TGTGCCAGCAGCTTTCGAAGCTTTCACAGGGCTGAGCAGTTCTTC
TRBV20-1	TRBD1	.	TRBJ2-1	CSAPGQANEQFF	TGCAGTGCTCCGGGACAGGCAAATGAGCAGTTCTTC
TRBV20-1	TRBD2	medium-sized	TRBJ2-3	CSAALTSGRGDTQYF	TGCAGTGCCGCATTGACTAGCGGGAGAGGAGATACGCAGTATTTT
TRBV7-3	.	medium-sized	TRBJ2-3	CASSLQGSSIDTQYF	TGTGCCAGCAGCTTACAGGGGTCCTCAATAGATACGCAGTATTTT
TRBV5-8	.	many	TRBJ2-7	CASSLVRGSGEQYF	TGTGCCAGCAGCTTGGTACGGGGGTCAGGCGAGCAGTACTTC
TRBV20-1	TRBD2	.	TRBJ2-5	CSAPSGLAGGWRETQYF	TGCAGTGCTCCATCAGGACTAGCGGGAGGGTGGCGGGAGACCCAGTACTTC
TRBV28	.	many	TRBJ1-4	CASKGRRWTDTNEKLFF	TGTGCCAGCAAGGGGAGGCGCTGGACCGATACTAATGAAAAACTGTTTTTT
TRBV7-2	TRBD2	.	TRBJ2-1	CASTPSGIWHNEQFF	TGTGCCAGCACCCCCAGCGGGATCTGGCACAATGAGCAGTTCTTC
TRBV28	.	many	TRBJ2-5	CASSPGAKQETQYF	TGTGCCAGCAGTCCAGGAGCGAAACAAGAGACCCAGTACTTC
TRBV27	.	many	TRBJ2-2	CASSLSIPPAPGELFF	TGTGCCAGCAGTTTATCGATCCCACCAGCCCCCGGGGAGCTGTTTTTT
TRBV2	.	once	TRBJ2-3	CASSVSSVSRDTQYF	TGTGCCAGCAGTGTCTCGAGCGTGTCTCGGGATACGCAGTATTTT
TRBV5-1	.	.	TRBJ2-3	CASSAGSPEDTQYF	TGCGCCAGCAGTGCTGGGAGCCCCGAAGATACGCAGTATTTT
TRBV24-1	TRBD2	medium-sized	TRBJ2-3	CATSDSGLAGVATDTQYF	TGTGCCACCAGTGACTCGGGACTAGCGGGAGTCGCCACAGATACGCAGTATTTT
TRBV5-4	TRBD2	.	TRBJ2-7	CASSLVTSGSTPLYEQYF	TGTGCCAGCAGCTTGGTGACTAGCGGGAGCACCCCACTTTACGAGCAGTACTTC
TRBV20-1	TRBD2	.	TRBJ2-1	CSATGTSWDWGEQFF	TGCAGTGCTACGGGGACTAGCTGGGATTGGGGTGAGCAGTTCTTC
TRBV10-2	.	many	TRBJ2-4	CASSEGRVGIQYF	TGCGCCAGCAGTGAGGGACGGGTGGGCATTCAGTACTTC
TRBV19	TRBD2	many	TRBJ2-2	CASTSGRAGGELFF	TGTGCCAGTACTAGCGGGAGGGCCGGCGGGGAGCTGTTTTTT
TRBV6-4	.	.	TRBJ2-3	CASSGDPPGSTTKYF	TGTGCCAGCAGTGGGGATCCCCCGGGGTCGACTACGAAGTATTTT
TRBV20-1	.	medium-sized	TRBJ1-2	CSAIDETANYGYTF	TGCAGTGCTATAGACGAGACAGCCAACTATGGCTACACCTTC
TRBV5-4	.	.	TRBJ2-3	CASSSYAGTPTDTQYF	TGTGCCAGCAGCTCATACGCCGGGACTCCCACAGATACGCAGTATTTT
TRBV6-2/TRBV6-3	TRBD2	many	TRBJ2-5	CASSPRGGGRAQETQYF	TGTGCCAGCAGTCCGCGAGGGGGCGGGAGGGCACAAGAGACCCAGTACTTC
TRBV5-1	.	.	TRBJ1-1	CTSSLMTVNTEAFF	TGCACCAGCAGCTTGATGACAGTGAACACTGAAGCTTTCTTT
TRBV20-1	TRBD2	.	TRBJ2-1	CSVGGSSGSNEQFF	TGCAGTGTCGGGGGTTCTAGCGGGAGCAATGAGCAGTTCTTC
TRBV7-9	TRBD2	many	TRBJ2-6	CASSTRTSGRSGANVLTF	TGTGCCAGCAGCACAAGGACTAGCGGGAGATCTGGGGCCAACGTCCTGACTTTC
TRBV6-1	.	medium-sized	TRBJ2-7	CASSESLATQSSYEQYF	TGTGCCAGCAGTGAAAGTTTGGCCACTCAGAGCTCCTACGAGCAGTACTTC
TRBV28	.	many	TRBJ1-1	CASSLYGMQGTEAFF	TGTGCCAGCAGTTTATACGGGATGCAGGGGACTGAAGCTTTCTTT
TRBV20-1	.	.	TRBJ2-7	CSAKSPRTGSYQYF	TGCAGTGCTAAATCCCCCCGGACGGGTTCCTACCAGTACTTC
TRBV4-1	.	.	TRBJ1-4	CASSQQDSANEKLFF	TGCGCCAGCAGCCAACAGGACAGCGCTAATGAAAAACTGTTTTTT
TRBV13	.	.	TRBJ1-3	CASRGYLDTIYF	TGTGCCAGCCGCGGCTACTTGGACACCATATATTTT
TRBV6-4	.	.	TRBJ2-3	CASSDTPEGGGTDTQYF	TGTGCCAGCAGTGACACCCCGGAGGGAGGTGGCACAGATACGCAGTATTTT
TRBV12-3/TRBV12-4	TRBD2	medium-sized	TRBJ2-1	CASRRLAGLYNEQFF	TGTGCCAGCAGAAGACTAGCGGGACTCTACAATGAGCAGTTCTTC
TRBV2	.	.	TRBJ2-3	CASTRSTDTQYF	TGTGCCAGCACAAGAAGCACAGATACGCAGTATTTT
TRBV28	.	.	TRBJ1-4	CANSLSSGEKLFF	TGTGCCAACAGTTTGTCGAGCGGTGAAAAACTGTTTTTT
TRBV28	.	.	TRBJ1-1	CASSMIGGTEAFF	TGTGCCAGCAGCATGATCGGGGGCACTGAAGCTTTCTTT
TRBV5-6	.	.	TRBJ2-2	CVNSLVPGAGELFF	TGTGTCAACAGCTTGGTCCCCGGTGCCGGGGAGCTGTTTTTT
TRBV7-9	.	.	TRBJ1-2	CASSLAGNYGYTF	TGTGCCAGCAGCTTAGCTGGAAACTATGGCTACACCTTC
TRBV5-5	.	.	TRBJ2-1	CASSLKRSYNEQFF	TGTGCCAGCAGCTTGAAGCGGAGCTACAATGAGCAGTTCTTC
TRBV5-6	.	.	TRBJ1-6	CASSFRGTDSPLHF	TGTGCCAGCAGCTTTCGGGGCACGGATTCACCCCTCCACTTT